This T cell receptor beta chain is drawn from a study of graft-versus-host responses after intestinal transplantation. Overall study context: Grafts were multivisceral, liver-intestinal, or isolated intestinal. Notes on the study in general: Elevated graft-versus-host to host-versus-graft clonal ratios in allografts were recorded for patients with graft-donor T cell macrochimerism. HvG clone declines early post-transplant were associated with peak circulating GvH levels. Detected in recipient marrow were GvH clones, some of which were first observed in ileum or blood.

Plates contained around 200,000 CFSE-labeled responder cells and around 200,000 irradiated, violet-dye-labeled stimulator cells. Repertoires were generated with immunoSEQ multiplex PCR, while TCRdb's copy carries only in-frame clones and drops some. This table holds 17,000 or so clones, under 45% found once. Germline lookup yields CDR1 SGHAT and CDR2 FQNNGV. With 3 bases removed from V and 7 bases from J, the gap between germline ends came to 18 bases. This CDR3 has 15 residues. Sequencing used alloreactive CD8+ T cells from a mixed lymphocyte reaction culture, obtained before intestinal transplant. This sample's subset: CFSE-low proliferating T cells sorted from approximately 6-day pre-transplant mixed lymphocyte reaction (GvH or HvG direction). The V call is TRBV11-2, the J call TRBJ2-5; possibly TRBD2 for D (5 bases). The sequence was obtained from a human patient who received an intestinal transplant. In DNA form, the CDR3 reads TGTGCCAGCAGCTTGGAACTAGTCCGACGGGGGACCCAGTACTTC. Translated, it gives CASSLELVRRGTQYF.